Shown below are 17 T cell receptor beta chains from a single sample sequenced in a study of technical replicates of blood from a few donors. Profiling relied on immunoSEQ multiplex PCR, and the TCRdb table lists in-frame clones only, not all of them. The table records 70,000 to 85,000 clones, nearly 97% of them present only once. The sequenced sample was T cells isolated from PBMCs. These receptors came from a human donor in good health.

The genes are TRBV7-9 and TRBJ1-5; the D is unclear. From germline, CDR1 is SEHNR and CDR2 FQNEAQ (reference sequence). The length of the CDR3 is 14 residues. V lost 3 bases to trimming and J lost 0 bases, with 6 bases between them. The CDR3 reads CASSLRGSNQPQHF. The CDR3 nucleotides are TGTGCCAGCAGCTTGAGAGGTAGCAATCAGCCCCAGCATTTT.

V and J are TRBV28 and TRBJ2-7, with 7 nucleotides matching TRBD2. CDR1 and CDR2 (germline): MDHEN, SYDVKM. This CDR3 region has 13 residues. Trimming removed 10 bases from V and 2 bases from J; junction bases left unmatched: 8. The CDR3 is CATNYGRTYEQYF. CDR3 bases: TGTGCCACCAACTACGGGAGGACCTACGAGCAGTACTTC.

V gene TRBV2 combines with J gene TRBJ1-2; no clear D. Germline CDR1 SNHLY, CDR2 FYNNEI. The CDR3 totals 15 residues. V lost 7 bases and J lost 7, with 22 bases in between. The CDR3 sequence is CASILGPPGGFGYTF. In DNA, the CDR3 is TGTGCCAGCATCCTAGGTCCACCAGGAGGCTTTGGCTACACCTTC. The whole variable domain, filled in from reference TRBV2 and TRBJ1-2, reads EPEVTQTPSHQVTQMGQEVILRCVPISNHLYFYWYRQILGQKVEFLVSFYNNEISEKSEIFDDQFSVERPDGSNFTLKIRSTKLEDSAMYFCASILGPPGGFGYTFGSGTRLTVV.

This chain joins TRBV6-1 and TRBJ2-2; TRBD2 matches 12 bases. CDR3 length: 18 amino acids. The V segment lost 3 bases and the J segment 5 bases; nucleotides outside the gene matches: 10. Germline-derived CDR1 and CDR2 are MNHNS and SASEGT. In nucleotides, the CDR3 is TGTGCCAGCAGTGAGATACCTAGCGGGGGGGCCTCAACCGGGGAGCTGTTTTTT. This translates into CASSEIPSGGASTGELFF.

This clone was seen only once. CDR3 nucleotides: TGTGCCAGCAGGAGGGACACGATCTCCTACGAGCAGTACTTC. Translating it yields CASRRDTISYEQYF. The chain combines TRBV28 with TRBJ2-7, with D tentatively TRBD1 (6 bases). Germline V gene lookup returns CDR1 MDHEN and CDR2 SYDVKM. There are 14 residues in the CDR3. V lost 6 bases and J 0 bases, leaving 12 bases between the germline ends.

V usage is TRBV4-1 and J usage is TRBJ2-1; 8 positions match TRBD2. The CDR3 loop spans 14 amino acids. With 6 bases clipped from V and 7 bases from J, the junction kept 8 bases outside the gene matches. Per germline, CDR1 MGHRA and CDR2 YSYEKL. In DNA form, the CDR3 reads TGCGCCAGCAGAGCGGGGGCCCTAACTAATGAGCAGTTCTTC. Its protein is CASRAGALTNEQFF.

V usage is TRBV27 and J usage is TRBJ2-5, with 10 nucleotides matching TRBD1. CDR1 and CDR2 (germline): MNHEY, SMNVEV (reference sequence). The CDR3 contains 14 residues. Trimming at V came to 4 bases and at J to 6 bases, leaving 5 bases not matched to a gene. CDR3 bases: TGTGCCAGCAGTTCCGCGGGACAGGGGCAGACCCAGTACTTC. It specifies CASSSAGQGQTQYF.

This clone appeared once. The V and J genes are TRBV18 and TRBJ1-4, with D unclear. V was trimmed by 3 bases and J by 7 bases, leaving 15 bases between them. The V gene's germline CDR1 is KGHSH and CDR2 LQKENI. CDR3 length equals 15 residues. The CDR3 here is CASSPTTGSGEKLFF. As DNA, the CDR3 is TGTGCCAGCTCACCTACGACGGGGTCGGGTGAAAAACTGTTTTTT.

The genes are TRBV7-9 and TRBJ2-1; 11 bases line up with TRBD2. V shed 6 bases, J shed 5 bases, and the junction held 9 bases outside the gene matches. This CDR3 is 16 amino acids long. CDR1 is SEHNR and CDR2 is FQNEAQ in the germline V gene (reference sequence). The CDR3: CASRAKGLAENNEQFF. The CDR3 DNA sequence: TGTGCCAGCAGGGCAAAGGGACTAGCGGAGAACAATGAGCAGTTCTTC.

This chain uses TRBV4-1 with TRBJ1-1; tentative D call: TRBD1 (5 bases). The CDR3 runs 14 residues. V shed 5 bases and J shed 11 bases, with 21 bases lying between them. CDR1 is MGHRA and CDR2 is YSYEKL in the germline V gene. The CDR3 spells CASSVQGVWQGAFF. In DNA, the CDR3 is TGCGCCAGCAGCGTACAAGGGGTGTGGCAGGGCGCTTTCTTT.

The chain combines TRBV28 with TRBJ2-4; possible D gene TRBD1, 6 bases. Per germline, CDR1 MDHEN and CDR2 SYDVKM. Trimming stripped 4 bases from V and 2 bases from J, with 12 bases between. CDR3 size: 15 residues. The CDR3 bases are TGTGCCAGCAGTTCTCATACAGGGACCAAAAACATTCAGTACTTC. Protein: CASSSHTGTKNIQYF.

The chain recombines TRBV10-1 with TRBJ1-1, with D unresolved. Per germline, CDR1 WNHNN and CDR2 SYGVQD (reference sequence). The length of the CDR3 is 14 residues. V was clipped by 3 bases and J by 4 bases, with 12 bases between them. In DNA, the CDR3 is TGCGCCAGCAGTGACCGGCGCCGGGGCACTGAAGCTTTCTTT. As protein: CASSDRRRGTEAFF.

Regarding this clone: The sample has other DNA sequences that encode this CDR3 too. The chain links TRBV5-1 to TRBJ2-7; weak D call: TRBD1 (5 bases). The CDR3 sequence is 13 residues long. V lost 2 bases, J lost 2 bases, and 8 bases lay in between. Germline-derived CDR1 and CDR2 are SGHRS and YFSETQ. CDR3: CASSFDSTYEQYF. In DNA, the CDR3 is TGCGCCAGCAGCTTCGACAGCACCTACGAGCAGTACTTC.

The CDR3 region is CASSQDWPGLDTQYF. CDR3 coding DNA: TGCGCCAGCAGCCAAGACTGGCCAGGGCTGGATACGCAGTATTTT. The gene calls are TRBV4-1 and TRBJ2-3; a possible D gene is TRBD1 (5 bases). The CDR3 loop spans 15 amino acids. Germline values: CDR1 MGHRA, CDR2 YSYEKL. Trimming took 0 bases from V and 6 from J, leaving 13 bases between them.

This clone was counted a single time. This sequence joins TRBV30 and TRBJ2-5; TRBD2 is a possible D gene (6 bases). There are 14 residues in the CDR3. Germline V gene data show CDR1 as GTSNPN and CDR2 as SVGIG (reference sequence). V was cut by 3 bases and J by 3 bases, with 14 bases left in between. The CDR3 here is CAWSHSPGEETQYF. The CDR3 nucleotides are TGTGCCTGGAGCCACTCTCCGGGAGAAGAGACCCAGTACTTC.

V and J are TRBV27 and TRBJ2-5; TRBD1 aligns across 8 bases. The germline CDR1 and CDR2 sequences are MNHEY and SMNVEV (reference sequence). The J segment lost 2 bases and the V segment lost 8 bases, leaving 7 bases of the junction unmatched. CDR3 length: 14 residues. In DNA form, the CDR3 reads TGTGCCAGCGGGGGGACAGGCGCGCAAGAGACCCAGTACTTC. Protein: CASGGTGAQETQYF.

DNA for the CDR3: TGCGCCAGCAGCTTGTGGGGGGAAGAGACCCAGTACTTC. As protein: CASSLWGEETQYF. The rearrangement uses TRBV5-1 and TRBJ2-5; D is possibly TRBD2 (6 bases). V was pared by 1 base and J by 3 bases, with 7 bases between. This CDR3 contains 13 residues. CDR1 is SGHRS, CDR2 YFSETQ, per germline.